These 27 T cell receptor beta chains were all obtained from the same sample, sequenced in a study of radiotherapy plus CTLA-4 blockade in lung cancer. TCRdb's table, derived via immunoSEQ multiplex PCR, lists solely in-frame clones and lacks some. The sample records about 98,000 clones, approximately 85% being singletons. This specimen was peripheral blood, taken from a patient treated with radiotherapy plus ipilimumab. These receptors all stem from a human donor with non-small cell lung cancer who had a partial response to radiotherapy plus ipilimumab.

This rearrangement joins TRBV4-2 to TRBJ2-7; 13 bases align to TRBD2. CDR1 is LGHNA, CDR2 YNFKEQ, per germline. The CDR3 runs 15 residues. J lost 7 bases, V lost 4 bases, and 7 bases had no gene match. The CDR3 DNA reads TGTGCCAGCAGCCCAGGACTAGCGGGAGTGGGAGAGCAGTACTTC. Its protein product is CASSPGLAGVGEQYF.

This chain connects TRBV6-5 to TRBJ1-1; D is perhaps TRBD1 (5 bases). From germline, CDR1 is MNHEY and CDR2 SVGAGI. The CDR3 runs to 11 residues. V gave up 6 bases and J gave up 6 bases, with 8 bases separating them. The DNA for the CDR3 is TGTGCCAGCAGCCAGGGTGCTGAAGCTTTCTTT. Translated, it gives CASSQGAEAFF.

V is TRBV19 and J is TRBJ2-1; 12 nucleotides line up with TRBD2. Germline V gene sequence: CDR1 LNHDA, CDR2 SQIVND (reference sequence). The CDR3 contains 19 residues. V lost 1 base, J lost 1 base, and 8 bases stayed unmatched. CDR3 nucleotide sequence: TGTGCCAGTAGTATAGTCGGGACTAGCGGGCCGCTTTCCTACAATGAGCAGTTCTTC. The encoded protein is CASSIVGTSGPLSYNEQFF.

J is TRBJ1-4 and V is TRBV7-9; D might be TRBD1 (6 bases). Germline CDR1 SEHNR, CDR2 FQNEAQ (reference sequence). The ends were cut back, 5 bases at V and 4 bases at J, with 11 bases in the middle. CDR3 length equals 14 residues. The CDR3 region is CASSDPDSNEKLFF. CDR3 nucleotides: TGTGCCAGCAGCGACCCGGACAGTAATGAAAAACTGTTTTTT.

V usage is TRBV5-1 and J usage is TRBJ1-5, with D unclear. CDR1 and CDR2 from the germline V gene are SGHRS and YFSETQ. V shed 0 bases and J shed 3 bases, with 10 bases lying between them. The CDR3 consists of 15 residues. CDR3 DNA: TGCGCCAGCAGCTTGGAAGGGAGTAACAATCAGCCCCAGCATTTT. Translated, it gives CASSLEGSNNQPQHF.

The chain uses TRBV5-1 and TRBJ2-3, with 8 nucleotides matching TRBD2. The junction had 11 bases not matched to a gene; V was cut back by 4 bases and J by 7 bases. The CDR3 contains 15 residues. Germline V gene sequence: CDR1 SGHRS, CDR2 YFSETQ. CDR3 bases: TGCGCCAGCAGCGTTAACAGCGGGAGTGGTAATACGCAGTATTTT. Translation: CASSVNSGSGNTQYF.

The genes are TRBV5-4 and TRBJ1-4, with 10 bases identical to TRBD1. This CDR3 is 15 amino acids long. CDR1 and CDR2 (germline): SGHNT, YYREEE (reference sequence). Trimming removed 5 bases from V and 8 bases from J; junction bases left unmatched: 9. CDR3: CASRPDRGVSEKLFF. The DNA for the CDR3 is TGTGCCAGCAGACCGGACAGGGGGGTCAGCGAAAAACTGTTTTTT.

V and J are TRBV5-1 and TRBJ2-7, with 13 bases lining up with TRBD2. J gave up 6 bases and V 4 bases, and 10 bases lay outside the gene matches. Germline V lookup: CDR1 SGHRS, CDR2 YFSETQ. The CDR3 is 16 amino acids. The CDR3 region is CASSPTGLAGWGEQYF. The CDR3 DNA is TGCGCCAGCAGCCCGACGGGACTAGCGGGATGGGGCGAGCAGTACTTC.

The CDR3 sequence: CASSSGIRTNEKLFF. The CDR3 nucleotides read TGCGCCAGCAGTTCAGGGATTAGAACTAATGAAAAACTGTTTTTT. The rearrangement joins TRBV10-1 to TRBJ1-4, with a tentative D call TRBD1 (5 bases). CDR1 is WNHNN and CDR2 is SYGVQD in the germline V gene (reference sequence). The CDR3 is 15 amino acids. Trimming removed 5 bases at V and 1 base at J, with 11 bases between.

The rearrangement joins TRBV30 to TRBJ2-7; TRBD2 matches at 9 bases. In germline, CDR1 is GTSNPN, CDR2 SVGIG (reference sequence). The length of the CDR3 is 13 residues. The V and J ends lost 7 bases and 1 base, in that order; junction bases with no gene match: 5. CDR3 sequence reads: CASRGLASYEQYF. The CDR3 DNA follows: TGTGCCTCCCGCGGACTAGCGTCCTACGAGCAGTACTTC.

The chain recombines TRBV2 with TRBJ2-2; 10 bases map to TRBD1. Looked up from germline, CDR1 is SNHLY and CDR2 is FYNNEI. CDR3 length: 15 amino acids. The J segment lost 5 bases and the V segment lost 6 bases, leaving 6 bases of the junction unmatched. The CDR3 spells CASRLDRGYTGELFF. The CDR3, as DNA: TGTGCCAGCAGATTGGACAGGGGGTATACCGGGGAGCTGTTTTTT.

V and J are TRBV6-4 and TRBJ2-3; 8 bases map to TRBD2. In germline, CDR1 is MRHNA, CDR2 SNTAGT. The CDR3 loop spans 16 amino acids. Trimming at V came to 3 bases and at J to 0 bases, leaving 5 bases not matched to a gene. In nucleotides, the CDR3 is TGTGCCAGCAGTGAGTCGGCGGGAGGTAGCACAGATACGCAGTATTTT. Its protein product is CASSESAGGSTDTQYF.

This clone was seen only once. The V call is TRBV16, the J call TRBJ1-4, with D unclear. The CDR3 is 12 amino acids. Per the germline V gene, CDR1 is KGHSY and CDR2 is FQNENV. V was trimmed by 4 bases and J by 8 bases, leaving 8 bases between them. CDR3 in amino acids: CASSLRGEKLFF. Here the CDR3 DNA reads TGTGCCAGCAGCCTCAGAGGGGAAAAACTGTTTTTT.

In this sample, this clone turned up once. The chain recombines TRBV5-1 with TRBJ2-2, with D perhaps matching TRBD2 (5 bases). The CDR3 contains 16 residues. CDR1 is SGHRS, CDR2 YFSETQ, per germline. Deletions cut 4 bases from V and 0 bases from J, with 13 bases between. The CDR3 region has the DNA TGCGCCAGCAGCGGAGGCGTTACCGCGAACACCGGGGAGCTGTTTTTT. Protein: CASSGGVTANTGELFF.

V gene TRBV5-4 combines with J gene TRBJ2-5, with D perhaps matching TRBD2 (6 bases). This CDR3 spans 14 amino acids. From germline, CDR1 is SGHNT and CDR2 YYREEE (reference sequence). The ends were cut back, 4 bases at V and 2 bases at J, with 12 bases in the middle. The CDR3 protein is CASSVIGTQETQYF. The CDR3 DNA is TGTGCCAGCAGCGTAATCGGGACTCAAGAGACCCAGTACTTC. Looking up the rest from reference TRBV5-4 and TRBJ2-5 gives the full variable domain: ETGVTQSPTHLIKTRGQQVTLRCSSQSGHNTVSWYQQALGQGPQFIFQYYREEENGRGNFPPRFSGLQFPNYSSELNVNALELDDSALYLCASSVIGTQETQYFGPGTRLLVL.

The CDR3 DNA is TGTGCCAGTACGGACAGGGGGACGAACACCGGGGAGCTGTTTTTT. Amino acids: CASTDRGTNTGELFF. The chain links TRBV19 to TRBJ2-2; 10 bases agree with TRBD1. CDR3 length: 15 amino acids. CDR1 is LNHDA, CDR2 SQIVND, per germline (reference sequence). V lost 7 bases and J lost 0; bases outside the gene matches: 2. Complete variable domain (other parts from reference TRBV19 and TRBJ2-2): DGGITQSPKYLFRKEGQNVTLSCEQNLNHDAMYWYRQDPGQGLRLIYYSQIVNDFQKGDIAEGYSVSREKKESFPLTVTSAQKNPTAFYLCASTDRGTNTGELFFGEGSRLTVL.

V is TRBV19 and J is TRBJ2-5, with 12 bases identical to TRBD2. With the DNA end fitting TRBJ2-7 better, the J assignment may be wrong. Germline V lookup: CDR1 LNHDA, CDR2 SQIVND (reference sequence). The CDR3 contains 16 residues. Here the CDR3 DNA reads TGTGCCAGTAGTACCACACCGGGACTAGCGGGCAACGAGCAGTACTTC. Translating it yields CASSTTPGLAGNEQYF.

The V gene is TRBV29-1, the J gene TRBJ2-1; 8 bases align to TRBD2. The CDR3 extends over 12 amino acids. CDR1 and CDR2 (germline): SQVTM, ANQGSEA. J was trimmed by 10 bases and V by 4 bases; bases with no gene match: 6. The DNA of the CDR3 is TGCAGCGTTGGGGCGGGGGGAAGGGAGCAGTTCTTC. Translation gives CSVGAGGREQFF.

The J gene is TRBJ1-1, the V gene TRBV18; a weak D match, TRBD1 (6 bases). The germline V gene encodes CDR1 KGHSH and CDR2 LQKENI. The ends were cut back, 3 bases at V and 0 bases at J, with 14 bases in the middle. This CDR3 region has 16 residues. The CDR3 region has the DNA TGTGCCAGCTCACCGGTTGATGGGGGCCTGAACACTGAAGCTTTCTTT. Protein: CASSPVDGGLNTEAFF. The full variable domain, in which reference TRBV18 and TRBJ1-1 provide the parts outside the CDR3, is NAGVMQNPRHLVRRRGQEARLRCSPMKGHSHVYWYRQLPEEGLKFMVYLQKENIIDESGMPKERFSAEFPKEGPSILRIQQVVRGDSAAYFCASSPVDGGLNTEAFFGQGTRLTVV.

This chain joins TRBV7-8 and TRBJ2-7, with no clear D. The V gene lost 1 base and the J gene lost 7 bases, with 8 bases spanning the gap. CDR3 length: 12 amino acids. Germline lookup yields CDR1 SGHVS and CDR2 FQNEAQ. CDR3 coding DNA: TGTGCCAGCAGCTTAGTGACTCTGGAGCAGTACTTC. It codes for CASSLVTLEQYF.

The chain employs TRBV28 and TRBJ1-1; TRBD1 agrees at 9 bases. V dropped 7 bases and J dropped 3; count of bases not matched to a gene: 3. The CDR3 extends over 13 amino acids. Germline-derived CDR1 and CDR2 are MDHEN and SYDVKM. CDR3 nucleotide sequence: TGTGCCAGCAATGGACAGGGGTACACTGAAGCTTTCTTT. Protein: CASNGQGYTEAFF.

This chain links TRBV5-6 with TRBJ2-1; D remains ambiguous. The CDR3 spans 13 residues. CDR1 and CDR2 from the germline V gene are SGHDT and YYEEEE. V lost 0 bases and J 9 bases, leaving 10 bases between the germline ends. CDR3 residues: CASSLASRSEQFF. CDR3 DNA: TGTGCCAGCAGCTTGGCATCTAGAAGTGAGCAGTTCTTC.

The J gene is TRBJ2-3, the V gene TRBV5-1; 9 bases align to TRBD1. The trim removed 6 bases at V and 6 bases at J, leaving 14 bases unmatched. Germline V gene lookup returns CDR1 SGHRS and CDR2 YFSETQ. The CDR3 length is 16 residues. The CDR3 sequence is CASKKTGTGSLDTQYF. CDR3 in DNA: TGCGCCAGCAAGAAGACCGGGACAGGGAGTTTGGATACGCAGTATTTT.

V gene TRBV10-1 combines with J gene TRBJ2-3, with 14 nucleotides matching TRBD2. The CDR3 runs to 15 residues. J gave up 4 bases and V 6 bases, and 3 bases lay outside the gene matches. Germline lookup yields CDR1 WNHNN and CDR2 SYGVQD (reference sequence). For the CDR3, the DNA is TGCGCCAGCAGCCTGGGACTAGCGGGAGCAGATACGCAGTATTTT. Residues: CASSLGLAGADTQYF.

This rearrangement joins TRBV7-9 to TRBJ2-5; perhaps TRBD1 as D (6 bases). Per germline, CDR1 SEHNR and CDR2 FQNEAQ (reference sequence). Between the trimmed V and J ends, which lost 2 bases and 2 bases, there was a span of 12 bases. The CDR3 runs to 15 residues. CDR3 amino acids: CASSLNRVGQETQYF. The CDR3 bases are TGTGCCAGCAGCTTAAACAGGGTGGGTCAAGAGACCCAGTACTTC. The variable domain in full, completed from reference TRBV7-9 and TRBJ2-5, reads DTGVSQNPRHKITKRGQNVTFRCDPISEHNRLYWYRQTLGQGPEFLTYFQNEAQLEKSRLLSDRFSAERPKGSFSTLEIQRTEQGDSAMYLCASSLNRVGQETQYFGPGTRLLVL.

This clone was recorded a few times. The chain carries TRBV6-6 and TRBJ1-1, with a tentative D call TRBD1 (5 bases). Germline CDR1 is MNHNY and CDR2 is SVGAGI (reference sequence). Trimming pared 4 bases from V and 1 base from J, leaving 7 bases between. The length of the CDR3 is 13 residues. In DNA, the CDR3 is TGTGCCAGCAGTTTAGGGGAGAACACTGAAGCTTTCTTT. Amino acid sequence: CASSLGENTEAFF.

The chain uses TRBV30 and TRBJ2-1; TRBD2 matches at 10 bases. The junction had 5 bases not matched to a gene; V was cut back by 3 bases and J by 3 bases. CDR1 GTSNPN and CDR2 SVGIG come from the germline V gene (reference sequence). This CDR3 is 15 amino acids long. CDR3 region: CAWSSGTSDYNEQFF. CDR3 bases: TGTGCCTGGAGCTCCGGGACTAGCGACTACAATGAGCAGTTCTTC.